One sample yielded the 10 T cell receptor beta chains listed below, sequenced in a study of T cells after yellow fever vaccination. TCRdb reanalysed the 5' RACE reads using MiXCR and keeps one entry per CDR3 protein. Among 120,000 or so distinct CDR3 sequences listed, roughly 15% were seen once. The sequencing used CD8+ T cells sorted from PBMCs, collected 5 days after the yellow fever booster vaccination. Receptors were obtained from a young man who received the YFV17D yellow fever vaccine.

This sequence joins TRBV7-9 and TRBJ1-4; tentative D call: TRBD1 (6 bases). V gave up 5 bases and J gave up 4 bases, with 17 bases separating them. The V gene's germline CDR1 is SEHNR and CDR2 FQNEAQ (reference sequence). The CDR3 loop spans 16 amino acids. CDR3 nucleotide sequence: TGTGCCAGCAGCGCCCCGGACAGTGGAGATAATGAAAAACTGTTTTTT. Residues: CASSAPDSGDNEKLFF. Together with reference TRBV7-9 and TRBJ1-4, the CDR3 gives the full variable domain: DTGVSQNPRHKITKRGQNVTFRCDPISEHNRLYWYRQTLGQGPEFLTYFQNEAQLEKSRLLSDRFSAERPKGSFSTLEIQRTEQGDSAMYLCASSAPDSGDNEKLFFGSGTQLSVL.

The chain joins TRBV20-1 to TRBJ2-5; perhaps TRBD1 as D (6 bases). Trimming took off 0 bases at V and 4 bases at J, with 15 bases between the two ends. Germline CDR1 DFQATT, CDR2 SNEGSKA (reference sequence). This CDR3 has 15 amino acids. The CDR3 region has the DNA TGCAGTGCTAGAGATCTTCCAAAAGGGGGAGAGACCCAGTACTTC. Translating gives CSARDLPKGGETQYF.

This clonotype was seen a few times. The gene calls are TRBV7-9 and TRBJ2-3; perhaps D is TRBD1 or TRBD2 (5 bases each). Germline CDR1 and CDR2: SEHNR and FQNEAQ (reference sequence). Trimming removed 4 bases from V and 0 bases from J, with 14 bases in between. The CDR3 sequence is 16 residues long. The CDR3 here is CASSSGTSRSTDTQYF. The CDR3 DNA reads TGTGCCAGCAGCTCCGGGACCAGTCGTAGCACAGATACGCAGTATTTT. The full variable domain, rest sourced from reference TRBV7-9 and TRBJ2-3, is DTGVSQNPRHKITKRGQNVTFRCDPISEHNRLYWYRQTLGQGPEFLTYFQNEAQLEKSRLLSDRFSAERPKGSFSTLEIQRTEQGDSAMYLCASSSGTSRSTDTQYFGPGTRLTVL.

The rearrangement joins TRBV29-1 to TRBJ1-2, with D hard to call. This CDR3 has 13 residues. With 3 bases removed from V and 3 bases from J, the gap between germline ends came to 11 bases. The germline gives CDR1 SQVTM, CDR2 ANQGSEA. The CDR3 DNA sequence: TGCAGCGTTGAGGAGGCTGATTACTATGGCTACACCTTC. It codes for CSVEEADYYGYTF.

CDR3 bases: TGCGCCAGCAGCCAACCCAGGGGGGGGAACTATGGCTACACCTTC. Translation: CASSQPRGGNYGYTF. J is TRBJ1-2 and V is TRBV4-1; TRBD1 agrees at 7 bases. CDR3 size: 15 residues. Losses at the gene ends were 2 bases for V and 2 bases for J; bases not matched to a gene: 5. Germline loops: CDR1 MGHRA, CDR2 YSYEKL.

This clonotype was seen a few times. An end of the junction differs from the germline gene, which may be a read error. The genes are TRBV6-1 and TRBJ2-5; D possibly corresponds to TRBD2 (5 bases). There are 14 residues in the CDR3. Germline-derived CDR1 and CDR2 are MNHNS and SASEGT. Written as DNA, the CDR3 is TGCCAAACTCGGGGAGCACAACTGAGAGAGACCCAGTACTTC. Translating gives CQTRGAQLRETQYF.

This clonotype was seen a handful of times. The chain recombines TRBV10-3 with TRBJ1-2; D unclear. The CDR3 extends over 16 amino acids. V dropped 2 bases and J dropped 6 bases, with 19 bases sitting between them. Per germline, CDR1 ENHRY and CDR2 SYGVKD. The DNA of the CDR3 is TGTGCCATCAGTGAGATGACATACGAACGGAGGGATGGCTACACCTTC. Its protein is CAISEMTYERRDGYTF.

This clonotype was seen ten or more times. J is TRBJ2-3 and V is TRBV6-6, with unresolved D. The CDR3 extends over 12 amino acids. V dropped 2 bases and J dropped 4 bases, with 4 bases sitting between them. Germline V CDR1 and CDR2: MNHNY, SVGAGI (reference sequence). The CDR3 loop reads CASSYPADTQYF. CDR3 DNA sequence: TGTGCCAGCAGTTACCCGGCAGATACGCAGTATTTT.

In this sample, this clonotype turned up once. CDR3: CASSQESPPNQPQHF. The CDR3 DNA reads TGCGCCAGCAGCCAAGAATCCCCCCCCAATCAGCCCCAGCATTTT. V and J are TRBV4-3 and TRBJ1-5; no definite D call. From germline, CDR1 is LGHNA and CDR2 YSLEER. The length of the CDR3 is 15 residues. Trimming left V 0 bases short and J 3 bases short, with 9 bases between.

This clonotype showed up just a few times. V is TRBV3-1 and J is TRBJ2-3; 8 nucleotides line up with TRBD1. This CDR3 is 16 amino acids long. Trimming cost V 3 bases and J 3 bases; bases outside gene matches: 8. Germline CDR1 is LGHDT and CDR2 is YNNKEL (reference sequence). CDR3 coding DNA: TGTGCCAGCAGCCATGAACCAGGACAGGGAACAGATACGCAGTATTTT. Translating gives CASSHEPGQGTDTQYF.